The 22 T cell receptor beta chains given below trace back to one sample, sequenced in a study of tumor-infiltrating lymphocytes in localized non-small cell lung cancer. TCRdb's copy holds only in-frame clones and misses some; the assay was immunoSEQ multiplex PCR. Of over 10,000 clones in the sample, over 65% were seen once. Sequencing was carried out using lung tumor tissue. The receptors were sampled from a human donor with non-small cell lung cancer.

The V and J genes are TRBV15 and TRBJ2-1; possibly TRBD2 for D (5 bases). Trimming cost V 1 base and J 7 bases, with 11 bases left between them. The CDR3 runs 14 residues. Germline CDR1 reads LNHNV; CDR2 reads YYDKDF (reference sequence). CDR3 nucleotide sequence: TGTGCCACCAGCAGAGCCGGGGTAGGGAATGAGCAGTTCTTC. Amino acids: CATSRAGVGNEQFF.

The chain couples TRBV4-1 to TRBJ1-1; D perhaps matches TRBD1 (5 bases). Trimming stripped 2 bases from V and 3 bases from J, with 13 bases between. The V gene's germline CDR1 is MGHRA and CDR2 YSYEKL. CDR3 length: 15 amino acids. CDR3 nucleotide sequence: TGCGCCAGCAGCCAATCCGGAGTGGGGGACACTGAAGCTTTCTTT. Residues: CASSQSGVGDTEAFF.

The chain carries TRBV14 and TRBJ1-3; no clear D. Germline CDR1 reads SGHDN; CDR2 reads FVKESK. V lost 0 bases, J lost 1 base, and 16 bases lay in between. The CDR3 has 18 residues. The CDR3 bases are TGTGCCAGCAGCCAAGATTTGCGGCAGCGGAGGTCTGGAAACACCATATATTTT. It translates to CASSQDLRQRRSGNTIYF.

The rearrangement uses TRBV28 and TRBJ2-6; TRBD1 might be the D (6 bases). This CDR3 spans 18 amino acids. CDR1 is MDHEN, CDR2 SYDVKM, per germline. Trimming shortened V by 5 bases and J by 3 bases, and 20 bases separated the two germline ends. CDR3 coding DNA: TGTGCCAGCAGTGAACAGGGTTTTCCCACTTTTGGGGCCAACGTCCTGACTTTC. Protein: CASSEQGFPTFGANVLTF.

This clone was observed a handful of times. V gene TRBV7-9 combines with J gene TRBJ2-1, with D perhaps TRBD2 (6 bases). The CDR3 length is 13 residues. The V and J ends lost 7 bases and 8 bases respectively, with 15 bases between them. Germline CDR1 and CDR2: SEHNR and FQNEAQ (reference sequence). In nucleotides, the CDR3 is TGTGCCAGCATAAGAAAGGGAGGATATGAGCAGTTCTTC. It yields the protein CASIRKGGYEQFF.

This clone is a singleton in its sample. The genes are TRBV19 and TRBJ1-2; D is undetermined. CDR3 size: 14 residues. Trimming took off 5 bases at V and 6 bases at J, with 16 bases between the two ends. Germline V gene data show CDR1 as LNHDA and CDR2 as SQIVND (reference sequence). The CDR3 DNA is TGTGCCAGTAGTGCGGGCCTTTTGGGGAATGGCTACACCTTC. It translates to CASSAGLLGNGYTF.

V usage is TRBV12-5 and J usage is TRBJ2-1; 9 positions match TRBD1. CDR1 LGHNT and CDR2 FRNRAP come from the germline V gene. The CDR3 loop spans 14 amino acids. Germline trimming cut 6 bases from V and 4 bases from J; bases unmatched to any gene: 4. The CDR3 loop reads CASGAGTGYNEQFF. CDR3 nucleotide sequence: TGTGCTAGTGGCGCCGGGACAGGGTACAATGAGCAGTTCTTC.

The chain joins TRBV30 to TRBJ2-7; 12 nucleotides match TRBD2. Germline CDR1 reads GTSNPN; CDR2 reads SVGIG (reference sequence). Trimming removed 0 bases from V and 2 bases from J; junction bases left unmatched: 8. The CDR3 sequence is 17 residues long. DNA of the CDR3: TGTGCCTGGAGTGTACCTAGCGGGAGGGCCACTACCTACGAGCAGTACTTC. It translates to CAWSVPSGRATTYEQYF.

This clone was recorded a few times. The gene calls are TRBV7-9 and TRBJ2-1; D may be TRBD1 or TRBD2 (5 bases each). The CDR3 is 14 residues long. The V end lost 5 bases, the J end lost 5 bases, and 13 bases lay between the germline ends. In germline, CDR1 is SEHNR, CDR2 FQNEAQ (reference sequence). Here the CDR3 DNA reads TGTGCCAGCAGCAGCCGGGGCCCTGACAATGAGCAGTTCTTC. This sequence encodes CASSSRGPDNEQFF. The full variable domain, its missing parts supplied by reference TRBV7-9 and TRBJ2-1, is DTGVSQNPRHKITKRGQNVTFRCDPISEHNRLYWYRQTLGQGPEFLTYFQNEAQLEKSRLLSDRFSAERPKGSFSTLEIQRTEQGDSAMYLCASSSRGPDNEQFFGPGTRLTVL.

This chain connects TRBV7-6 to TRBJ2-2; 9 positions match TRBD2. The CDR3 is 17 amino acids. V lost 4 bases, J lost 3 bases, and 9 bases stayed unmatched. CDR1 and CDR2 from the germline V gene are SGHVS and FNYEAQ. CDR3 sequence reads: CASSSRRRGGDTGELFF. The CDR3, as DNA: TGTGCCAGCAGCTCCCGGCGGCGGGGGGGTGACACCGGGGAGCTGTTTTTT.

This clone has only a few counts. The DNA for the CDR3 is TGTGCCAGCAGCCCCGGGACAGCCGCTGAAAAACTGTTTTTT. Its translation: CASSPGTAAEKLFF. The rearrangement links TRBV6-5 to TRBJ1-4, with TRBD1 matching over 7 bases. This CDR3 region has 14 residues. J was trimmed by 7 bases and V by 6 bases; bases with no gene match: 8. The germline V gene encodes CDR1 MNHEY and CDR2 SVGAGI.

V gene TRBV7-9 combines with J gene TRBJ2-7; D call uncertain. V was shortened by 0 bases and J by 7 bases, with 19 bases between the two germline ends. The CDR3 length is 16 residues. The germline CDR1 and CDR2 sequences are SEHNR and FQNEAQ (reference sequence). CDR3 amino acids: CASSLAVGPAAKEQYF. The CDR3 DNA sequence: TGTGCCAGCAGCTTAGCGGTCGGCCCCGCGGCCAAGGAGCAGTACTTC.

J is TRBJ2-5 and V is TRBV6-6; a possible D gene is TRBD2 (6 bases). Per the germline V gene, CDR1 is MNHNY and CDR2 is SVGAGI (reference sequence). The CDR3 totals 14 residues. Trimming cost V 6 bases and J 3 bases, with 14 bases left between them. The CDR3 DNA sequence: TGTGCCAGCAGCGGGGGAGGCTTTGAAGAGACCCAGTACTTC. This translates into CASSGGGFEETQYF.

V usage is TRBV14 and J usage is TRBJ2-7, with D unresolved. V lost 5 bases and J lost 6, with 14 bases in between. CDR1 is SGHDN and CDR2 is FVKESK in the germline V gene. The CDR3 covers 13 residues. The CDR3 DNA reads TGTGCCAGCAGCTCAAGGTCCGGGCGCGAGCAGTACTTC. Translating gives CASSSRSGREQYF.

A single count supports this clone. The chain recombines TRBV5-1 with TRBJ2-7; 13 bases fit TRBD2. V lost 4 bases and J lost 7; bases outside the gene matches: 8. Germline V gene sequence: CDR1 SGHRS, CDR2 YFSETQ. The CDR3 is 15 residues long. CDR3 sequence (DNA): TGCGCCAGCAGCCCCGGACTAGCGGGGGAGGAAGAGCAGTACTTC. This codes for CASSPGLAGEEEQYF.

In its sample, this clone ranks as medium-sized. The J gene is TRBJ2-7, the V gene TRBV5-6; 10 nucleotides line up with TRBD2. After removal of 0 bases from V and 6 bases from J, the junction contained 6 bases not matched to a gene. The length of the CDR3 is 15 residues. CDR1 is SGHDT, CDR2 YYEEEE, per germline. The CDR3 sequence is CASSLGGSGGAEQYF. The CDR3 DNA reads TGTGCCAGCAGCTTGGGTGGCAGCGGGGGGGCCGAGCAGTACTTC. Variable domain in full (rest from reference TRBV5-6 and TRBJ2-7): DAGVTQSPTHLIKTRGQQVTLRCSPKSGHDTVSWYQQALGQGPQFIFQYYEEEERQRGNFPDRFSGHQFPNYSSELNVNALLLGDSALYLCASSLGGSGGAEQYFGPGTRLTVT.

This clone is labeled as medium-sized (0.01 to 0.1%). V and J are TRBV18 and TRBJ1-6; D is unresolved. The CDR3 is made up of 15 amino acids. V lost 3 bases and J 8 bases, leaving 14 bases between the germline ends. The germline V gene encodes CDR1 KGHSH and CDR2 LQKENI. This chain's CDR3 is CASSPTKAHDSPLHF. CDR3 in DNA: TGTGCCAGCTCACCGACCAAAGCCCACGATTCACCCCTCCACTTT.

The chain couples TRBV6-6 to TRBJ1-1; no definite D call. The V and J ends lost 10 bases and 6 bases respectively, with 15 bases between them. The CDR3 runs to 12 residues. Per the germline V gene, CDR1 is MNHNY and CDR2 is SVGAGI (reference sequence). CDR3 loop: CATGGVFPEAFF. CDR3 nucleotides: TGTGCCACCGGTGGGGTCTTTCCTGAAGCTTTCTTT.

The V and J genes are TRBV6-6 and TRBJ1-5; 12 bases line up with TRBD1. The CDR3 is 16 amino acids. V shed 0 bases, J shed 7 bases, and the junction held 4 bases outside the gene matches. Germline CDR1 MNHNY, CDR2 SVGAGI (reference sequence). CDR3 DNA sequence: TGTGCCAGCAGTTACTCTTTGGGACAGGGGGCGCAGCCCCAGCATTTT. This encodes CASSYSLGQGAQPQHF.

The chain employs TRBV5-1 and TRBJ1-2; no firm D call. Germline V gene data show CDR1 as SGHRS and CDR2 as YFSETQ. The V end lost 0 bases, the J end lost 3 bases, and 6 bases lay between the germline ends. The CDR3 is 13 amino acids. The CDR3: CASSLDGDYGYTF. In DNA form, the CDR3 reads TGCGCCAGCAGCTTGGACGGGGACTATGGCTACACCTTC.

V usage is TRBV10-3 and J usage is TRBJ2-7; 8 bases are shared with TRBD1. Trimming cost V 4 bases and J 6 bases; bases outside gene matches: 5. The CDR3 consists of 13 residues. Germline CDR1 reads ENHRY; CDR2 reads SYGVKD. CDR3 DNA: TGTGCCATCAGTGGCTTACAGGGGGGCGAGCAGTACTTC. Translated: CAISGLQGGEQYF.

This CDR3 is CAWSGGWETQYF. CDR3 nucleotides: TGTGCCTGGAGTGGAGGTTGGGAGACCCAGTACTTC. This chain links TRBV30 with TRBJ2-5, with D hard to call. Germline loops: CDR1 GTSNPN, CDR2 SVGIG (reference sequence). The CDR3 totals 12 residues. Trimming took off 1 base at V and 5 bases at J, with 8 bases between the two ends.